This TCR beta chain originates from a study of spatial heterogeneity in lung cancer. The overall study: When follow-up PBMC samples existed, they were sequenced (at a median of roughly 25 months after resection).

This clonotype has a count of ten or more. Its antigen is unidentified. All TCR cDNA molecules were individually tagged with a unique molecular identifier. TCRdb analysed the 5' RACE reads with MiXCR anew, one entry per CDR3 protein. The repertoire includes about 47,000 distinct CDR3 sequences, about 10% of them detected once, and roughly 32% sits in the top ten. Overall study results and limits: Circulating ubiquitous expanded tumor TCRs were observed more frequently at resection than at follow-up.

Described time point: blood at routine non-recurrence follow-up after resection. Researchers sequenced whole RNA taken from tumor, nontumor lung or frozen PBMC without sorting. Specimen: PBMCs, collected at follow-up. This clonotype was sampled from a male donor with early-stage non-small cell lung cancer.

CDR3 nucleotide sequence: TGTGCCAGCAGTTTAGCCCCGGGACCCCGAGGGGAACTGTTTTTT. Translation gives CASSLAPGPRGELFF. The chain is built from TRBV12-3 or TRBV12-4 and TRBJ1-4; D may be TRBD1 (5 bases). The V and J ends lost 0 bases and 12 bases respectively, with 17 bases between them. The CDR3 covers 15 residues.